These 13 T cell receptor beta chains were all obtained from the same sample, sequenced in a study of blood T cells in healthy people across ages. The use of a sample-barcoded 5' primer and a J-beta primer mix characterized a second PCR of roughly 7 to 11 cycles. TCRdb reprocessed the 5' RACE reads via MiXCR and lists one record per CDR3 protein. The data contain roughly 410,000 distinct CDR3 sequences, about 49% of them singletons. The sample taken for sequencing was blood. These receptors all stem from a man in his 60s in good health.

Only a few counts were recorded for this clonotype. Written as DNA, the CDR3 is TGTGCCAGCAGCGGTACAAGTACCTACGAGCAGTACTTC. Protein sequence: CASSGTSTYEQYF. V and J are TRBV7-9 and TRBJ2-7; the D is unclear. Trimming removed 5 bases at V and 2 bases at J, with 10 bases between. CDR1 and CDR2 (germline): SEHNR, FQNEAQ (reference sequence). The CDR3 runs to 13 residues.

The chain carries TRBV24-1 and TRBJ2-3, with unresolved D. Trimming took off 7 bases at V and 5 bases at J, with 12 bases between the two ends. The V gene's germline CDR1 is KGHDR and CDR2 SFDVKD. CDR3 length equals 13 residues. The CDR3 DNA reads TGTGCCACCAGACCGGCGGCGGAAGATACGCAGTATTTT. The encoded protein is CATRPAAEDTQYF.

The rearrangement uses TRBV7-2 and TRBJ2-7, with a tentative D call TRBD2 (7 bases). The CDR3 has 17 residues. CDR1 SGHTA and CDR2 FQGNSA come from the germline V gene. Trimming took 1 base from V and 1 from J, leaving 17 bases between them. The CDR3 loop is CASSLDGFAGASYEQYF. Here the CDR3 DNA reads TGTGCCAGCAGCTTAGACGGGTTCGCGGGGGCATCCTACGAGCAGTACTTC.

V gene TRBV7-8 combines with J gene TRBJ2-5; the D gene is possibly TRBD1 (6 bases). With the DNA end fitting TRBJ2-7 better, the J assignment may be wrong. CDR3 length: 11 residues. Germline V gene data show CDR1 as SGHVS and CDR2 as FQNEAQ. CDR3 residues: CASSQGFEQYF. The CDR3 bases are TGTGCCAGCAGCCAGGGGTTCGAGCAGTACTTC.

This chain joins TRBV5-1 and TRBJ2-5, with 7 bases aligning to TRBD1. This CDR3 region has 14 residues. The germline CDR1 and CDR2 sequences are SGHRS and YFSETQ. After removal of 2 bases from V and 1 base from J, the junction contained 2 bases not matched to a gene. As DNA, the CDR3 is TGCGCCAGCAGCTTCGGACAGGTCCAAGAGACCCAGTACTTC. Its translation: CASSFGQVQETQYF.

The chain combines TRBV5-1 with TRBJ2-1, with 9 bases matching TRBD1. Germline CDR1 is SGHRS and CDR2 is YFSETQ. This CDR3 is built from 17 residues. V lost 3 bases, J lost 5 bases, and 12 bases stayed unmatched. The CDR3 bases are TGCGCCAGCAGCTCACTGGGAGGACAGGGGCGCAACAATGAGCAGTTCTTC. Its translation is CASSSLGGQGRNNEQFF.

This chain connects TRBV10-2 to TRBJ2-7; the match to TRBD2 covers 10 bases. The germline V gene encodes CDR1 WSHSY and CDR2 SAAADI. CDR3 length: 15 amino acids. V trimming: 7 bases; J trimming: 2 bases; junction bases outside the gene matches: 8. The CDR3 spells CASTEVAGGPYEQYF. CDR3 DNA: TGCGCCAGCACCGAGGTAGCGGGGGGCCCCTACGAGCAGTACTTC.

The gene calls are TRBV20-1 and TRBJ2-7; 7 bases align to TRBD2. The CDR3 loop spans 11 amino acids. Germline CDR1 DFQATT, CDR2 SNEGSKA (reference sequence). V dropped 1 base and J dropped 9; count of bases not matched to a gene: 3. CDR3 bases: TGCAGTGCTAGAGTGCGGGAGAGGCAGTACTTC. Amino acid sequence: CSARVRERQYF.

This clonotype was recorded once. At one end, the junction sequence differs from germline, possibly due to a read error. The chain recombines TRBV20-1 with TRBJ2-1; the match to TRBD2 covers 7 bases. The CDR3 is 20 residues long. Germline values: CDR1 DFQATT, CDR2 SNEGSKA (reference sequence). The CDR3 DNA is TGCAGTGCTGTTGGGGGGGGAGGTGCGGGAAGTAGTTCCACCTACAATGGGCAGTTCTTC. Amino acids: CSAVGGGGAGSSSTYNGQFF.

The chain links TRBV6-5 to TRBJ2-7; perhaps TRBD1 as D (7 bases). The J call may be incorrect, as the DNA end agrees better with TRBJ2-5. CDR3 length: 15 residues. Germline-derived CDR1 and CDR2 are MNHEY and SVGAGI. The CDR3 nucleotides read TGTGCCAGCAGCACGAGGAGGGGGCGCACAGAGACCCAGTACTTC. Translated, it gives CASSTRRGRTETQYF.

In its sample, this clonotype was seen a few times. Here the CDR3 reads CSARTGQGMSYEQYF. The CDR3 DNA follows: TGCAGTGCTAGAACGGGACAGGGAATGAGCTACGAGCAGTACTTC. J is TRBJ2-4 and V is TRBV20-1, with 9 nucleotides matching TRBD1. Judging by the DNA end, TRBJ2-7 fits better; the J call may be wrong. Looked up from germline, CDR1 is DFQATT and CDR2 is SNEGSKA (reference sequence). This CDR3 contains 15 residues.

CDR3 loop: CSARDPQIQGLLHF. CDR3 nucleotides: TGCAGTGCTAGAGATCCCCAAATACAGGGTCTCCTCCACTTT. V gene TRBV20-1 combines with J gene TRBJ1-6; perhaps TRBD1 as D (6 bases). This CDR3 contains 14 residues. V was clipped by 0 bases and J by 15 bases, with 18 bases between them. CDR1 and CDR2 from the germline V gene are DFQATT and SNEGSKA (reference sequence).

This clonotype was seen only once. This sequence joins TRBV24-1 and TRBJ2-3; unclear D gene. The CDR3 has 15 amino acids. Germline V lookup: CDR1 KGHDR, CDR2 SFDVKD. Deletions cut 3 bases from V and 0 bases from J, with 9 bases between. The DNA of the CDR3 is TGTGCCACCAGTGATACGAGAACTAGCACAGATACGCAGTATTTT. Protein: CATSDTRTSTDTQYF.